This is a list of T cell receptor beta chains from one sample in a study of blood T cells in healthy people across ages. Using its own MiXCR run on the 5' RACE reads, TCRdb lists one record per CDR3 protein. The sample has some 800,000 distinct CDR3 sequences; approximately 44% are singletons. What was sequenced was blood. Receptor source: a man aged 55 to 70 in good health. CDR3s include the opening cysteine and the closing phenylalanine or tryptophan. D genes are given only for firm matches. Where a row states a size, it is once, few, many or the class of an expanded clone; other rows omit it.

size: many; D: .; V: TRBV9; J: TRBJ2-7; DNA: TGTGCCAGCAGCGTAGTGGCAGGGCCTACTGAGCAGTACTTC; CDR3: CASSVVAGPTEQYF
size: .; D: TRBD2; V: TRBV29-1; J: TRBJ2-4; DNA: TGCAGCGTGGGGGGGACCGCCGAGAATTCGTACTTC; CDR3: CSVGGTAENSYF
size: many; D: .; V: TRBV4-3; J: TRBJ2-1; DNA: TGCGCCAGCAGCCTAGATGGAGAGAAAGAGCAGTTCTTC; CDR3: CASSLDGEKEQFF
size: .; D: .; V: TRBV6-1; J: TRBJ1-1; DNA: TGTGCCAGCAGTGAAGCGAGGGTTTTCTTT; CDR3: CASSEARVFF
size: .; D: .; V: TRBV12-3/TRBV12-4; J: TRBJ1-1; DNA: TGTGCCAGCAGTCTAATGGAGACGGTGAACACTGAAGCTTTCTTT; CDR3: CASSLMETVNTEAFF
size: .; D: TRBD2; V: TRBV4-3; J: TRBJ2-3; DNA: TGCGCCAGCAGCCAAGATCAGGGGCGGGGGGACAACCGTAGCACAGATACGCAGTATTTT; CDR3: CASSQDQGRGDNRSTDTQYF
size: few; D: .; V: TRBV7-9; J: TRBJ2-5; DNA: TGTGCCAGCAGCAGGACAAACTTAGGAGAGACCCAGTACTTC; CDR3: CASSRTNLGETQYF
size: few; D: .; V: TRBV3-1; J: TRBJ1-2; DNA: TGTGCCAGCAGCCAAGACGCGGGTGACTACTATGGCTACACCTTC; CDR3: CASSQDAGDYYGYTF
size: .; D: .; V: TRBV29-1; J: TRBJ2-5; DNA: TGCAGCGTTGGACAGGGACTTCTTGCGACCCAGTACTTC; CDR3: CSVGQGLLATQYF
size: many; D: TRBD1; V: TRBV7-2; J: TRBJ2-7; DNA: TGTGCCAGCAGCCTCGGACAGGTCTACGAGCAGTACTTC; CDR3: CASSLGQVYEQYF
size: .; D: .; V: TRBV6-1; J: TRBJ1-5; DNA: TGTGCCAGCAGTGAACCCCGGGGGCGGGGTCAGCCCCAGCATTTT; CDR3: CASSEPRGRGQPQHF
size: .; D: .; V: TRBV11-2; J: TRBJ2-1; DNA: TGTGCCAGCAGCAGAGGGACACCTTCCTACAATGAGCAGTTCTTC; CDR3: CASSRGTPSYNEQFF
size: few; D: .; V: TRBV6-2/TRBV6-3; J: TRBJ2-3; DNA: TGTGCCAGCAGTTGGACCGGGACGACTAAGGGAGATACGCAGTATTTT; CDR3: CASSWTGTTKGDTQYF
size: .; D: .; V: TRBV6-2/TRBV6-3; J: TRBJ2-3; DNA: TGTGCCAGCGTCCGTGGGGGATCCTCCGCAGATACGCAGTATTTT; CDR3: CASVRGGSSADTQYF
size: .; D: .; V: TRBV6-2/TRBV6-3; J: TRBJ2-7; DNA: TGTGCCAGCAACCTCGGACTAACCTACGAGCAGTACTTC; CDR3: CASNLGLTYEQYF
size: .; D: TRBD1; V: TRBV6-2/TRBV6-3; J: TRBJ2-7; DNA: TGTGCCAGCACCTACTCCGGGACAGGACTTTACGAGCAGTACTTC; CDR3: CASTYSGTGLYEQYF
size: once; D: TRBD2; V: TRBV7-9; J: TRBJ2-2; DNA: TGTGCCAGCAGCCCAGTAGCGGGTCCGAACACCGGGGAGCTGTTTTTT; CDR3: CASSPVAGPNTGELFF
size: .; D: .; V: TRBV20-1; J: TRBJ2-7; DNA: TGCAGTGCTAGAGAGGGGGGACAGTACTACGAGCAGTACTTC; CDR3: CSAREGGQYYEQYF
size: .; D: .; V: TRBV3-1; J: TRBJ1-2; DNA: TGTGCCAGCAGCCAAGATCTTTTAAGCTCTAACTATGGCTACACCTTC; CDR3: CASSQDLLSSNYGYTF
size: few; D: .; V: TRBV28; J: TRBJ2-7; DNA: TGTGCCAGCAGCTTCCCGGGACTCAGCTCCTACGAGCAGTACTTC; CDR3: CASSFPGLSSYEQYF
size: .; D: .; V: TRBV29-1; J: TRBJ1-1; DNA: TGCAGCGTTGAAGATGGGGTAAACACTGAAGCTTTCTTT; CDR3: CSVEDGVNTEAFF
size: .; D: TRBD2; V: TRBV28; J: TRBJ2-7; DNA: TGTGCCAGCAACTTGGCCGGGGGGATGTCTCCGGCTCTCTACGAGCAGTACTTC; CDR3: CASNLAGGMSPALYEQYF
size: .; D: .; V: TRBV9; J: TRBJ2-3; DNA: TGTGCCAGCAGCGTAGGTAGCTCCGGAGATACGCAGTATTTT; CDR3: CASSVGSSGDTQYF
size: once; D: TRBD1; V: TRBV20-1; J: TRBJ2-5; DNA: TGCGGTGCCAGGGGGCGGGAGACCCAGTACTTC; CDR3: CGARGRETQYF
size: .; D: .; V: TRBV6-6; J: TRBJ2-7; DNA: TGTGCCAGCAGTAAAAAGGGGGACATCTACGAGCAGTACTTC; CDR3: CASSKKGDIYEQYF
size: few; D: TRBD2; V: TRBV5-5; J: TRBJ2-7; DNA: TGTGCCAGCAGCGCACAGCGGGGGCCGGGCAACGAGCAGTACTTC; CDR3: CASSAQRGPGNEQYF
size: .; D: .; V: TRBV6-1; J: TRBJ2-7; DNA: TGTGCCAGCAGTGTTTGGGACACCAGCTCCTACAATGAGCAGTACTTC; CDR3: CASSVWDTSSYNEQYF
size: .; D: .; V: TRBV20-1; J: TRBJ2-7; DNA: TGCAGTGCCCATGGGACCTCCTACGAGCAGTACTTC; CDR3: CSAHGTSYEQYF
size: few; D: .; V: TRBV7-2; J: TRBJ2-5; DNA: TGTGCCAGCAGCTCCGGGATGTTGCGGGAGACCCAGTACTTC; CDR3: CASSSGMLRETQYF
size: .; D: .; V: TRBV5-1; J: TRBJ1-6; DNA: TGCGCCAGCAGCTCGAGGCAGGGTAATTCACCCCTCCACTTT; CDR3: CASSSRQGNSPLHF
size: .; D: .; V: TRBV29-1; J: TRBJ2-5; DNA: TGCAGTGCAGGGGGGCGGCAGGACCAAGAGACCCAGTACTTC; CDR3: CSAGGRQDQETQYF
size: .; D: .; V: TRBV7-9; J: TRBJ2-1; DNA: TGTGCCAGCAGCTCAACTGAGACAGGACAAGAGACCCAGTTCTTC; CDR3: CASSSTETGQETQFF
size: .; D: .; V: TRBV20-1; J: TRBJ1-2; DNA: TGCAGTGCTAGAGATTCAAGGACGTCCAGATATGGCTACACCTTC; CDR3: CSARDSRTSRYGYTF
size: few; D: TRBD1; V: TRBV29-1; J: TRBJ1-2; DNA: TGCAGCGTTGACGGACAGGACTATGGCTACACCTTC; CDR3: CSVDGQDYGYTF
size: few; D: TRBD1; V: TRBV29-1; J: TRBJ1-2; DNA: TGCAGCGTTGAAAACAGGGGTAACTATGGCTACACCTTC; CDR3: CSVENRGNYGYTF
size: .; D: .; V: TRBV29-1; J: TRBJ2-2; DNA: TGCAGCGTTGGCTCTAGGGTTGACACCGGGGAGCTGTTTTTT; CDR3: CSVGSRVDTGELFF
size: few; D: .; V: TRBV27; J: TRBJ1-2; DNA: TGTGCCAGCAGTTTAAGCAGGGGCCGTGAAGGCTACACCTTC; CDR3: CASSLSRGREGYTF
size: .; D: TRBD2; V: TRBV12-3/TRBV12-4; J: TRBJ2-7; DNA: TGTGCCAGCAGTCAAACTAGCGGGGTAACCTTCTTCTCCTACAATGAGCAGTACTTC; CDR3: CASSQTSGVTFFSYNEQYF
size: .; D: TRBD2; V: TRBV27; J: TRBJ2-1; DNA: TGTGCCAGCAGTTCCCTGCGGCGGGGGGGCCCTGGGAATGAGCAGTTCTTC; CDR3: CASSSLRRGGPGNEQFF
size: .; D: .; V: TRBV7-2; J: TRBJ2-7; DNA: TGTGCCAGCAGCTTAGCCGGGGGACGGATTCTTTCCGAGCAGTACTTC; CDR3: CASSLAGGRILSEQYF
size: .; D: TRBD2; V: TRBV29-1; J: TRBJ2-2; DNA: TGCAGCGGTAGCGGGATGTACACCGGGGAGCTGTTTTTT; CDR3: CSGSGMYTGELFF
size: .; D: .; V: TRBV21-1; J: TRBJ1-1; DNA: TGTGCCCCTCCTGACACTGAAGCTTTCTTT; CDR3: CAPPDTEAFF
size: .; D: .; V: TRBV6-2/TRBV6-3; J: TRBJ2-7; DNA: TGTGCCACGAGAGGGGGGTATTACGAGCAGTACTTC; CDR3: CATRGGYYEQYF
size: .; D: TRBD2; V: TRBV7-2; J: TRBJ2-7; DNA: TGTGCCAGCAGCTACGCTAGCGGATCCTACAATGAGCAGTACTTC; CDR3: CASSYASGSYNEQYF
size: few; D: TRBD2; V: TRBV20-1; J: TRBJ2-3; DNA: TGCAGTGCACAGGCGGGGGGGCAAGCAGATACGCAGTATTTT; CDR3: CSAQAGGQADTQYF
size: .; D: .; V: TRBV11-2; J: TRBJ1-2; DNA: TGTGCCAGCAGCTTACCGACATGGGGCATCCAATATGGCTACACCTTC; CDR3: CASSLPTWGIQYGYTF
size: few; D: .; V: TRBV29-1; J: TRBJ1-2; DNA: TGCAGCGCTATACCCCGAGGGGGAGGAAATTATGGCTACACCTTC; CDR3: CSAIPRGGGNYGYTF
size: few; D: .; V: TRBV9; J: TRBJ1-1; DNA: TGTGCCAGCAGCGTAGGGGCAGCGAACACTGAAGCTTTCTTT; CDR3: CASSVGAANTEAFF
size: .; D: .; V: TRBV9; J: TRBJ2-6; DNA: TGTGCCAGCAGCGTAGAAGGGGACAACTCTGGGGCCAACGTCCTGACTTTC; CDR3: CASSVEGDNSGANVLTF
size: few; D: TRBD1; V: TRBV4-1; J: TRBJ1-6; DNA: TGCGCCAGCAGCCAAGCCGGGACAGGGAATTCACCCCTCCACTTT; CDR3: CASSQAGTGNSPLHF
size: few; D: .; V: TRBV4-1; J: TRBJ2-6; DNA: TGCGCCAGCAGCCAAGAGGTGTTTGCCAGGCGATCCTCTGGGGCCAACGTCCTGACTTTC; CDR3: CASSQEVFARRSSGANVLTF
size: few; D: TRBD1; V: TRBV7-2; J: TRBJ2-1; DNA: TGTGCCAGCAGCTTAAGACAGGGGCTGACTGAGCAGTTCTTC; CDR3: CASSLRQGLTEQFF
size: .; D: .; V: TRBV3-1; J: TRBJ1-1; DNA: TGTGCCAGCAGCCAAGTCAACAGCAAGATGAACACTGAAGCTTTCTTT; CDR3: CASSQVNSKMNTEAFF
size: few; D: TRBD2; V: TRBV5-6; J: TRBJ2-7; DNA: TGTGCCAGCAGGTCGCGGGGGGCAACCTACGAGCAGTACTTC; CDR3: CASRSRGATYEQYF
size: few; D: TRBD1; V: TRBV7-2; J: TRBJ2-6; DNA: TGTGCCAGCAGCTTAGGGGGACAGCGGGCCAACGTCCTGACTTTC; CDR3: CASSLGGQRANVLTF
size: .; D: .; V: TRBV6-5; J: TRBJ1-6; DNA: TGTGCCAGCAGAGAGAGTACAATTCGACCCCTCCACTTT; CDR3: CASRESTIRPLHF
size: many; D: TRBD2; V: TRBV6-5; J: TRBJ2-7; DNA: TGTGCCAGCAGTTACGAGGCTAGCGGGGGCTACGAGCAGTACTTC; CDR3: CASSYEASGGYEQYF